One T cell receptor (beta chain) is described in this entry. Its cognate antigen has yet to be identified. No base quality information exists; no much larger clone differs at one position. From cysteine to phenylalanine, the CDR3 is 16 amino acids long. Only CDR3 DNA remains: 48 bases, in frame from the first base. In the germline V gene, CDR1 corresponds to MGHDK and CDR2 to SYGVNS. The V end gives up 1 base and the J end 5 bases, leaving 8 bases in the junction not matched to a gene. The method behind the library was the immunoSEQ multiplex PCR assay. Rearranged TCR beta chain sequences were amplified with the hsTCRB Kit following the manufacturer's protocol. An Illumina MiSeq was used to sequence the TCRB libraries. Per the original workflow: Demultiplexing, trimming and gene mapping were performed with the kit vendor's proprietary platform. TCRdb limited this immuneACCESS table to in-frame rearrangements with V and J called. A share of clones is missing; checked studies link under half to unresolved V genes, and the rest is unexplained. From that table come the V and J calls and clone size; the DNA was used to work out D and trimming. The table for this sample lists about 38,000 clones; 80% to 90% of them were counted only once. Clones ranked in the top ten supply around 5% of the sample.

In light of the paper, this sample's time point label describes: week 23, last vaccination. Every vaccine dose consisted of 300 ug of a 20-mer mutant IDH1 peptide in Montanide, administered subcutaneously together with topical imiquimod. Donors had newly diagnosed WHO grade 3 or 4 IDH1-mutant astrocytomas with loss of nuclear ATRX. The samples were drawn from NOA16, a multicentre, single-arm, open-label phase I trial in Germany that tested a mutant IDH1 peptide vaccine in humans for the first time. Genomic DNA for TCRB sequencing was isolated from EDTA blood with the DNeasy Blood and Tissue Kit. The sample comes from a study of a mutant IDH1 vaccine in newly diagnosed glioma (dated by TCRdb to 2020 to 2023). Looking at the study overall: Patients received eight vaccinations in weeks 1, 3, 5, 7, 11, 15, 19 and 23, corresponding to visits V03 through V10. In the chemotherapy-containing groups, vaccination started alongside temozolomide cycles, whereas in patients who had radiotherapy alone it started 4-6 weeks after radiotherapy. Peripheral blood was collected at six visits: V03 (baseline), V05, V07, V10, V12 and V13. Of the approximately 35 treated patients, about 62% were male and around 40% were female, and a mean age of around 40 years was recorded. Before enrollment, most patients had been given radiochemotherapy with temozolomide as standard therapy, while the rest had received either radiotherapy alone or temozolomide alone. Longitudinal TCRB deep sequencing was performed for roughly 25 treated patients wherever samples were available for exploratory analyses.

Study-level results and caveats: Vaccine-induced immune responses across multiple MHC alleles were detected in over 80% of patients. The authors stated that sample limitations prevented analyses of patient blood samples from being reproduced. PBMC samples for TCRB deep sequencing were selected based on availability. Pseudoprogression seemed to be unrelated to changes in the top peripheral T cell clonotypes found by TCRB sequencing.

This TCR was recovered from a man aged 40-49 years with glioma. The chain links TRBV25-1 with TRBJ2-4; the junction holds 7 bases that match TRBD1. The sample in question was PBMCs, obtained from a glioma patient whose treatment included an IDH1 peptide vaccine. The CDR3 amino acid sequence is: CASSELTTGLENIQYF. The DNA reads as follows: TGTGCCAGCAGTGAATTAACGACAGGGCTGGAAAACATTCAGTACTTC.